These 21 T cell receptor beta chains were sequenced from one sample in a study of CD8 T cells in ankylosing spondylitis. TCRdb processed the 5' RACE reads anew with MiXCR; each CDR3 protein has one entry. The sample carries 250,000 to 350,000 distinct CDR3 sequences, around 20% recorded once. The sequenced sample consisted of blood, either unsorted or a sorted T cell fraction (not recorded which). These receptor sequences come from a male donor with ankylosing spondylitis or in good health (not recorded which).

This clonotype was counted at least ten times. This chain links TRBV28 with TRBJ1-6; D unclear. V lost 1 base and J 13 bases, leaving 8 bases between the germline ends. The germline V gene encodes CDR1 MDHEN and CDR2 SYDVKM. The CDR3 totals 12 residues. CDR3 protein: CASSLLKSPLHF. The CDR3 bases are TGTGCCAGCAGTTTATTAAAGTCTCCCCTCCACTTT.

This chain connects TRBV5-6 to TRBJ2-1; 10 bases agree with TRBD1. The germline CDR1 and CDR2 sequences are SGHDT and YYEEEE. Losses at the gene ends were 3 bases for V and 9 bases for J; bases not matched to a gene: 6. The CDR3 extends over 14 amino acids. CDR3 sequence (DNA): TGTGCCAGCAGCTATGGACAGGGGGGTGGTGAGCAGTTCTTC. Protein sequence: CASSYGQGGGEQFF.

This sequence joins TRBV6-1 and TRBJ2-5, with D possibly matching TRBD2 (6 bases). V gave up 1 base and J gave up 1 base, with 7 bases separating them. The CDR3 is 14 residues long. CDR1 MNHNS and CDR2 SASEGT come from the germline V gene. The CDR3 loop reads CASSEGGLQETQYF. CDR3 sequence (DNA): TGTGCCAGCAGTGAAGGGGGACTCCAAGAGACCCAGTACTTC.

At least ten counts were recorded for this clonotype. The chain has TRBV6-6 and TRBJ1-2; TRBD1 matches at 9 bases. Germline CDR1 is MNHNY and CDR2 is SVGAGI (reference sequence). The CDR3 loop spans 13 amino acids. V gave up 5 bases and J gave up 2 bases; unmatched junction bases: 0. CDR3 coding DNA: TGTGCCAGCAGTGGGACAGGGAACTATGGCTACACCTTC. This sequence encodes CASSGTGNYGYTF.

This clonotype was observed many times. The chain carries TRBV5-1 and TRBJ1-1; no firm D call. The germline V gene has CDR1 SGHRS and CDR2 YFSETQ. This CDR3 comprises 14 residues. Trimming stripped 1 base from V and 7 bases from J, with 14 bases between. The CDR3 sequence: CASSLQAGKYEAFF. The CDR3, as DNA: TGCGCCAGCAGCTTGCAGGCAGGCAAGTATGAAGCTTTCTTT.

The chain combines TRBV4-2 with TRBJ1-6; a possible D gene is TRBD1 (6 bases). The CDR3 totals 18 residues. Germline V CDR1 and CDR2: LGHNA, YNFKEQ. Deletions cut 0 bases from V and 0 bases from J, with 12 bases between. CDR3 sequence (DNA): TGTGCCAGCAGCCAAGATGCCCCGGACAGCTCCTATAATTCACCCCTCCACTTT. Its protein product is CASSQDAPDSSYNSPLHF.

The V call is TRBV7-9, the J call TRBJ2-1; tentative D call: TRBD2 (6 bases). Trimming removed 11 bases from V and 0 bases from J, with 17 bases in between. This CDR3 has 15 amino acids. Per the germline V gene, CDR1 is SEHNR and CDR2 is FQNEAQ (reference sequence). This chain's CDR3 is CAGFIADSSYNEQFF. The CDR3 nucleotides are TGTGCCGGATTTATAGCGGATAGCTCCTACAATGAGCAGTTCTTC.

This clonotype was observed a handful of times. This rearrangement joins TRBV5-1 to TRBJ2-2; tentatively, D is TRBD1 (5 bases). CDR3 length: 15 amino acids. Germline V gives CDR1 SGHRS, CDR2 YFSETQ. The germline V and J ends were trimmed by 0 bases and 7 bases, with 13 bases remaining between them. This CDR3 is CASSLGPQGGGELFF. The CDR3 region has the DNA TGCGCCAGCAGCTTGGGACCGCAGGGCGGCGGGGAGCTGTTTTTT.

The rearrangement joins TRBV28 to TRBJ1-5; unclear D gene. Germline V CDR1 and CDR2: MDHEN, SYDVKM. Between the trimmed V and J ends, which lost 3 bases and 0 bases, there was a span of 9 bases. The CDR3 contains 15 residues. As DNA, the CDR3 is TGTGCCAGCAGTTTCCTGATCAATAGCAATCAGCCCCAGCATTTT. Translating it yields CASSFLINSNQPQHF.

V and J are TRBV20-1 and TRBJ1-5, with 9 bases aligning to TRBD1. There are 14 residues in the CDR3. After removal of 6 bases from V and 4 bases from J, the junction contained 7 bases not matched to a gene. Germline assignment: CDR1 DFQATT and CDR2 SNEGSKA (reference sequence). DNA of the CDR3: TGCAGTGCCTCCCCCGGGACAGGGAATCAGCCCCAGCATTTT. Protein sequence: CSASPGTGNQPQHF.

V usage is TRBV7-8 and J usage is TRBJ1-2; D unclear. The CDR3 length is 15 residues. CDR1 SGHVS and CDR2 FQNEAQ come from the germline V gene. The ends were cut back, 1 base at V and 4 bases at J, with 13 bases in the middle. CDR3 bases: TGTGCCAGCAGCTTAGGAAATGTAGGTGGCTATGGCTACACCTTC. This codes for CASSLGNVGGYGYTF.

This clonotype was found a few times. The J gene is TRBJ2-5, the V gene TRBV5-1; 7 nucleotides line up with TRBD1. J was trimmed by 1 base and V by 0 bases; bases with no gene match: 3. The CDR3 covers 15 residues. Germline assignment: CDR1 SGHRS and CDR2 YFSETQ. The CDR3 loop reads CASSLEGQSQETQYF. CDR3 coding DNA: TGCGCCAGCAGCTTGGAGGGACAGTCCCAAGAGACCCAGTACTTC.

The table lists this clonotype with a few counts. CDR3 DNA sequence: TGCGCCACCGCCCCTAACGCAGTTACCGCGAACACCGGGGAGCTGTTTTTT. It is translated as CATAPNAVTANTGELFF. The chain recombines TRBV5-1 with TRBJ2-2; no definite D call. Trimming took 9 bases from V and 0 from J, leaving 21 bases between them. The CDR3 has 17 residues. CDR1 and CDR2 (germline): SGHRS, YFSETQ.

This clonotype was seen a handful of times. The V gene is TRBV4-3, the J gene TRBJ1-5, with 7 bases fitting TRBD1. Trimming took 1 base from V and 9 from J; bases not matched to a gene: 9. This CDR3 is 15 amino acids long. In germline, CDR1 is LGHNA, CDR2 YSLEER. As DNA, the CDR3 is TGCGCCAGCAGCCAAGCGCCGACAGGGAGTCTGCCCCAGCATTTT. Protein: CASSQAPTGSLPQHF.

The sample holds many counts of this clonotype. The chain uses TRBV13 and TRBJ2-7; D may be TRBD1 or TRBD2 (5 bases each). The CDR3 sequence is 14 residues long. From germline, CDR1 is PRHDT and CDR2 FYEKMQ (reference sequence). The V and J ends lost 4 bases and 5 bases respectively, with 15 bases between them. The CDR3 region is CASSSRDGSNEQYV. In nucleotides, the CDR3 is TGTGCCAGCAGCTCCCGGGACGGGTCCAACGAGCAGTACGTC.

As to this clonotype: This could be a read error, since a much larger clone is one nucleotide away. The gene calls are TRBV7-8 and TRBJ2-2; 10 nucleotides match TRBD2. CDR1 is SGHVS, CDR2 FQNEAQ, per germline. Germline trimming cut 5 bases from V and 1 base from J; bases unmatched to any gene: 1. This CDR3 spans 15 amino acids. The CDR3 loop reads CASSPSGGNTGELFF. CDR3 sequence (DNA): TGTGCCAGCAGCCCTAGCGGGGGGAACACCGGGGAGCTGTTTTTT.

Only a few counts were recorded for this clonotype. This sequence joins TRBV24-1 and TRBJ2-1; D unresolved. The CDR3 loop spans 14 amino acids. Per germline, CDR1 KGHDR and CDR2 SFDVKD. Trimming left V 1 base short and J 8 bases short, with 11 bases between. The CDR3 sequence is CATSDFAPSDEQFF. The CDR3, as DNA: TGTGCCACCAGTGATTTCGCCCCCTCGGATGAGCAGTTCTTC.

The CDR3 DNA is TGCAGTGCCTCGACTAGTCGGCCGGGCCCTCGGTTCGGCACTGAAGCTTTCTTT. It translates to CSASTSRPGPRFGTEAFF. The genes are TRBV20-1 and TRBJ1-1, with unresolved D. Germline lookup yields CDR1 DFQATT and CDR2 SNEGSKA (reference sequence). Trimming left V 6 bases short and J 4 bases short, with 30 bases between. This CDR3 has 18 residues.

This clonotype has a handful of counts. The V call is TRBV10-3, the J call TRBJ1-2, with a tentative D call TRBD1 (6 bases). Germline CDR1 and CDR2: ENHRY and SYGVKD. The CDR3 totals 19 residues. V gave up 0 bases and J gave up 0 bases, with 20 bases separating them. The CDR3 region has the DNA TGTGCCATCAGTGAGTCTTTGTGGCAGGGGCTAAAAACTAACTATGGCTACACCTTC. It translates to CAISESLWQGLKTNYGYTF.

V is TRBV5-5 and J is TRBJ2-2; TRBD2 matches at 10 bases. The V gene's germline CDR1 is SGHKS and CDR2 YYEKEE (reference sequence). The CDR3 loop spans 18 amino acids. J was trimmed by 6 bases and V by 3 bases; bases with no gene match: 14. CDR3 coding DNA: TGTGCCAGCAGCTCAATGGGGTTAGCGGGAGGAGCTGCCGGGGAGCTGTTTTTT. Translation: CASSSMGLAGGAAGELFF.

A few counts support this clonotype. The rearrangement uses TRBV6-6 and TRBJ2-5; the D gene is possibly TRBD2 (5 bases). Germline assignment: CDR1 MNHNY and CDR2 SVGAGI (reference sequence). Trimming took 9 bases from V and 4 from J, leaving 12 bases between them. The CDR3 consists of 12 residues. The CDR3 DNA reads TGTGCCAGTTTGAGGGCTGGAGAGACCCAGTACTTC. Residues: CASLRAGETQYF.